This T cell receptor (beta chain) originates from a study of radiation and T cells in renal cell carcinoma. Treatment defined: treatment-naive control, cytoreductive nephrectomy. This renal cell carcinoma was of the clear cell type. Sequenced control tumors were from over ten males and a few females, median age roughly 50. This CDR3 has 16 amino acids. Per the germline V gene, CDR1 is SNHLY and CDR2 is FYNNEI. The ends were cut back, 4 bases at V and 1 base at J, with 16 bases in the middle. The protocol was immunoSEQ multiplex PCR, while the TCRdb copy is restricted to in-frame clones and leaves out a portion. Counted here are some 16,000 clones, about 58% occurring once; the ten biggest clones make up 9.7%.

This TCR was recovered from a man aged 35-49 years with renal cell carcinoma. The chain links TRBV2 to TRBJ1-1; D is undetermined. Source: tumor tissue, taken from a patient whose treatment was nephrectomy without radiotherapy. As DNA, the CDR3 is TGTGCCAGCAGTGTCCGTCAGTTAGGGTGGAACACTGAAGCTTTCTTT. Translated: CASSVRQLGWNTEAFF.